This passage covers 31 T cell receptor beta chains from one sample sequenced in a study of siplizumab effects on memory and regulatory T cells. It was at 37°C and for under 7 days that the mixed lymphocyte reaction cells were cocultured. TCRdb's table, derived via immunoSEQ multiplex PCR, lists solely in-frame clones and lacks some. The sample gives approximately 13,000 clones, roughly 43% of which show up once; over 9% is in the top ten. Antigens for these TCRs are unknown. The sample consisted of CFSE-low (dividing) CD8+ T cells sorted from an allogeneic mixed lymphocyte reaction. These receptors originate from a human donor in good health; the cells came from an allogeneic mixed lymphocyte reaction.

This clone qualifies as medium-sized (0.01 to 0.1%). This sequence joins TRBV5-6 and TRBJ2-5; D gene unclear. V lost 1 base and J 5 bases, leaving 3 bases between the germline ends. Germline CDR1 reads SGHDT; CDR2 reads YYEEEE. CDR3 length: 11 residues. CDR3 protein: CASSLMETQYF. The CDR3 DNA reads TGTGCCAGCAGCTTGATGGAGACCCAGTACTTC.

The V gene is TRBV5-5, the J gene TRBJ1-4; 7 bases are a match to TRBD1. Germline V gives CDR1 SGHKS, CDR2 YYEKEE (reference sequence). V lost 4 bases to trimming and J lost 8 bases; unmatched junction nucleotides: 11. The CDR3 runs 15 residues. The CDR3 nucleotides read TGTGCCAGCAGCCCCAGGGGGTCTGGGGACGAAAAACTGTTTTTT. Residues: CASSPRGSGDEKLFF. Full variable domain (rest looked up from reference TRBV5-5 and TRBJ1-4): DAGVTQSPTHLIKTRGQQVTLRCSPISGHKSVSWYQQVLGQGPQFIFQYYEKEERGRGNFPDRFSARQFPNYSSELNVNALLLGDSALYLCASSPRGSGDEKLFFGSGTQLSVL.

This clone was detected a few times. The chain is built from TRBV7-9 and TRBJ2-7; no firm D call. V lost 1 base and J 6 bases, leaving 4 bases between the germline ends. Germline CDR1 SEHNR, CDR2 FQNEAQ (reference sequence). The CDR3 totals 11 residues. CDR3: CASSLGLEQYF. The CDR3 bases are TGTGCCAGCAGCTTAGGACTCGAGCAGTACTTC.

The chain links TRBV5-1 to TRBJ2-3, with D possibly being TRBD2 (6 bases). Deletions cut 4 bases from V and 0 bases from J, with 12 bases between. The germline gives CDR1 SGHRS, CDR2 YFSETQ. There are 15 residues in the CDR3. CDR3 amino acids: CASSPGEASTDTQYF. The CDR3 DNA follows: TGCGCCAGCAGCCCGGGGGAGGCAAGCACAGATACGCAGTATTTT.

The J gene is TRBJ2-7, the V gene TRBV5-4, with 11 bases aligning to TRBD2. CDR3 length: 13 amino acids. Germline V gene lookup returns CDR1 SGHNT and CDR2 YYREEE (reference sequence). The V segment lost 2 bases and the J segment 6 bases; nucleotides outside the gene matches: 1. As DNA, the CDR3 is TGTGCCAGCAGCTTCGGGACTAGCGGCGAGCAGTACTTC. It translates to CASSFGTSGEQYF.

V and J are TRBV1 and TRBJ2-3. TRBV1 is listed as a pseudogene. This CDR3 has 14 amino acids. In nucleotides, the CDR3 is TGCACCAGCAGCCAAGGCAGGACCACAGATACGCAGTATTTT. It codes for CTSSQGRTTDTQYF.

The chain combines TRBV6-6 with TRBJ2-7, with 9 bases lining up with TRBD1. The V gene's germline CDR1 is MNHNY and CDR2 SVGAGI (reference sequence). The CDR3 sequence is 15 residues long. V trimming: 5 bases; J trimming: 0 bases; junction bases outside the gene matches: 5. In DNA, the CDR3 is TGTGCCAGCAGTCTCGAGGGACAGGGCTCCTACGAGCAGTACTTC. Protein sequence: CASSLEGQGSYEQYF.

The gene calls are TRBV7-9 and TRBJ1-3; no clear D. The V end was cut by 4 bases, the J end by 0 bases, with 7 bases between. The CDR3 has 14 amino acids. Germline V gives CDR1 SEHNR, CDR2 FQNEAQ (reference sequence). CDR3 in DNA: TGTGCCAGCAGCTCCACAAACTCTGGAAACACCATATATTTT. As protein: CASSSTNSGNTIYF.

There are a few counts of this clone. The J gene is TRBJ2-7, the V gene TRBV5-4, with TRBD1 matching over 9 bases. The CDR3 extends over 14 amino acids. The V gene's germline CDR1 is SGHNT and CDR2 YYREEE (reference sequence). The V gene end was trimmed by 2 bases and the J gene end by 6 bases; junction bases not matched to a gene: 6. The chain's CDR3 is CASSFRTGVSEQYF. The DNA of the CDR3 is TGTGCCAGCAGCTTCCGGACAGGGGTGAGCGAGCAGTACTTC. The full variable domain, rest sourced from reference TRBV5-4 and TRBJ2-7, is ETGVTQSPTHLIKTRGQQVTLRCSSQSGHNTVSWYQQALGQGPQFIFQYYREEENGRGNFPPRFSGLQFPNYSSELNVNALELDDSALYLCASSFRTGVSEQYFGPGTRLTVT.

The CDR3 protein is CASSLTTGGTEAFF. CDR3 coding DNA: TGTGCCAGCAGCTTAACGACAGGTGGCACTGAAGCTTTCTTT. The gene calls are TRBV5-8 and TRBJ1-1, with a tentative D call TRBD1 (6 bases). Germline V gene data show CDR1 as SGHTS and CDR2 as YDEGEE. CDR3 length: 14 residues. V lost 2 bases and J lost 4, with 12 bases in between.

This clone is judged medium-sized. The CDR3 nucleotides are TGTGCCAGCAGCTTAACGCTTAAGGATGGCTACACCTTC. Translation: CASSLTLKDGYTF. The gene calls are TRBV11-2 and TRBJ1-2; D unresolved. The CDR3 runs to 13 residues. Germline loops: CDR1 SGHAT, CDR2 FQNNGV. Trimming removed 2 bases at V and 6 bases at J, with 10 bases between.

This sequence joins TRBV30 and TRBJ2-7; D is unclear. From germline, CDR1 is GTSNPN and CDR2 SVGIG (reference sequence). V shed 4 bases and J shed 4 bases, with 14 bases lying between them. There are 13 residues in the CDR3. CDR3 sequence: CAWTLYHGYEQYF. The DNA for the CDR3 is TGTGCCTGGACCCTGTACCACGGTTACGAGCAGTACTTC.

By sample fraction, this clone is medium-sized. This rearrangement joins TRBV2 to TRBJ1-1; D uncertain. Trimming took off 2 bases at V and 1 base at J, with 11 bases between the two ends. This CDR3 is built from 15 residues. CDR1 and CDR2 (germline): SNHLY, FYNNEI. CDR3 protein: CASSESGYRNTEAFF. The CDR3 DNA reads as TGTGCCAGCAGTGAATCGGGGTATCGGAACACTGAAGCTTTCTTT.

This clone has a single count. A clone one base away is much larger, so this may be a read error. The sample has other DNA sequences that encode this CDR3 too. This chain uses TRBV13 with TRBJ2-7, with D possibly being TRBD2 (5 bases). There are 15 residues in the CDR3. Germline values: CDR1 PRHDT, CDR2 FYEKMQ (reference sequence). The CDR3 DNA sequence: TGTGCTAGCAGCCCTGACCGGGGTCAGGACTACGAGCAGTACTTC. It yields the protein CASSPDRGQDYEQYF.

This clone was detected only a few times. The chain has TRBV7-2 and TRBJ1-2; the D gene is possibly TRBD1 (5 bases). Germline V gives CDR1 SGHTA, CDR2 FQGNSA. With 6 bases removed from V and 5 bases from J, the gap between germline ends came to 16 bases. This CDR3 has 14 amino acids. The CDR3 protein is CASRSGTGGYGYTF. CDR3 in DNA: TGTGCCAGCAGATCCGGGACCGGGGGGTATGGCTACACCTTC.

This clone was seen a single time. This chain uses TRBV15 with TRBJ1-1; possibly TRBD1 for D (5 bases). With 0 bases removed from V and 0 bases from J, the gap between germline ends came to 8 bases. Germline values: CDR1 LNHNV, CDR2 YYDKDF (reference sequence). The CDR3 loop spans 15 amino acids. CDR3 sequence: CATSRDRGMNTEAFF. The CDR3 DNA follows: TGTGCCACCAGCAGAGATCGGGGGATGAACACTGAAGCTTTCTTT.

This clone was seen a single time. The chain links TRBV5-5 to TRBJ1-1; 8 bases map to TRBD1. V dropped 2 bases and J dropped 2; count of bases not matched to a gene: 8. CDR1 and CDR2 from the germline V gene are SGHKS and YYEKEE (reference sequence). This CDR3 region has 16 residues. In DNA, the CDR3 is TGTGCCAGCAGCTTCTGGACAGGGCCGGCAAACACTGAAGCTTTCTTT. Protein sequence: CASSFWTGPANTEAFF.

By proportion, this clone is medium-sized. V gene TRBV9 combines with J gene TRBJ2-1; 8 bases match TRBD2. CDR1 is SGDLS, CDR2 YYNGEE, per germline. The V segment lost 4 bases and the J segment 0 bases; nucleotides outside the gene matches: 12. The CDR3 consists of 18 residues. CDR3 nucleotide sequence: TGTGCCAGCAGCCCAAGCGGGAGTGCCGGAAGCTCCTACAATGAGCAGTTCTTC. Translating it yields CASSPSGSAGSSYNEQFF.

The chain has TRBV4-1 and TRBJ1-5, with 7 nucleotides matching TRBD1. V was pared by 2 bases and J by 5 bases, with 6 bases of the junction left unmatched. CDR1 and CDR2 (germline): MGHRA, YSYEKL. There are 15 residues in the CDR3. The CDR3 DNA sequence: TGCGCCAGCAGCCAAAGCCAGGGGGACTATCAGCCCCAGCATTTT. Its protein is CASSQSQGDYQPQHF.

This clone has only a few counts. CDR3 sequence: CASSLVLAGALLQETQYF. In DNA, the CDR3 is TGTGCCAGCAGCTTGGTTTTAGCGGGAGCGCTACTCCAAGAGACCCAGTACTTC. The chain uses TRBV5-5 and TRBJ2-5, with TRBD2 matching 9 bases. V was clipped by 0 bases and J by 1 base; unmatched bases: 10. The CDR3 is made up of 18 amino acids. The germline gives CDR1 SGHKS, CDR2 YYEKEE (reference sequence).

V gene TRBV4-3 combines with J gene TRBJ2-7; TRBD1 might be the D (5 bases). In germline, CDR1 is LGHNA, CDR2 YSLEER. CDR3 length equals 15 residues. V was cut by 0 bases and J by 4 bases, with 13 bases left in between. The CDR3 DNA is TGCGCCAGCAGCCAAGATAGGGGCAGTGGTTACGAGCAGTACTTC. It encodes CASSQDRGSGYEQYF.

The rearrangement uses TRBV9 and TRBJ2-2, with D possibly being TRBD1 (6 bases). V was shortened by 0 bases and J by 3 bases, with 12 bases between the two germline ends. Germline V gene lookup returns CDR1 SGDLS and CDR2 YYNGEE. This CDR3 is 16 amino acids long. The CDR3 region has the DNA TGTGCCAGCAGCGTAGGGACAGACCTCGACACCGGGGAGCTGTTTTTT. Translation gives CASSVGTDLDTGELFF.

Here the CDR3 DNA reads TGTGCCAGTAGTATGGGCAGGTCCTCTGGAAACACCATATATTTT. It is translated as CASSMGRSSGNTIYF. This chain joins TRBV19 and TRBJ1-3; D not certain. Germline CDR1 is LNHDA and CDR2 is SQIVND (reference sequence). Between the trimmed V and J ends, which lost 3 bases and 0 bases, there was a span of 9 bases. The CDR3 is 15 residues long.

By share, this clone counts as medium-sized. The chain employs TRBV6-5 and TRBJ2-7; TRBD2 agrees at 7 bases. Germline V CDR1 and CDR2: MNHEY, SVGAGI. CDR3 size: 15 residues. Trimming took 0 bases from V and 3 from J; bases not matched to a gene: 5. In DNA form, the CDR3 reads TGTGCCAGCAGTTACTCGGGCGGGAGTTACTACGAGCAGTACTTC. Its protein is CASSYSGGSYYEQYF.

The chain uses TRBV29-1 and TRBJ2-1; 11 bases are shared with TRBD1. The CDR3 length is 15 residues. V shed 0 bases, J shed 9 bases, and the junction held 7 bases outside the gene matches. The germline gives CDR1 SQVTM, CDR2 ANQGSEA. CDR3 sequence reads: CSVEDRDRGGGEQFF. For the CDR3, the DNA is TGCAGCGTTGAAGACCGGGACAGGGGGGGGGGTGAGCAGTTCTTC.

This clone was counted at least ten times. The rearrangement links TRBV7-8 to TRBJ2-5; TRBD2 matches 8 bases. V shed 1 base, J shed 2 bases, and the junction held 3 bases outside the gene matches. The CDR3 is made up of 15 amino acids. Germline CDR1 SGHVS, CDR2 FQNEAQ. The CDR3 loop reads CASSLDSGDQETQYF. The DNA for the CDR3 is TGTGCCAGCAGCTTAGATAGCGGGGATCAAGAGACCCAGTACTTC.

In this sample, this clone turned up a few times. This chain joins TRBV27 and TRBJ2-5, with 9 nucleotides matching TRBD1. CDR3 length equals 18 residues. V trimming: 6 bases; J trimming: 4 bases; junction bases outside the gene matches: 18. Germline V gives CDR1 MNHEY, CDR2 SMNVEV (reference sequence). The CDR3 sequence is CASSPLGVRGQGSETQYF. In nucleotides, the CDR3 is TGTGCCAGCAGCCCTCTGGGTGTAAGGGGACAGGGTTCAGAGACCCAGTACTTC.

The chain is built from TRBV14 and TRBJ2-7; 8 nucleotides agree with TRBD1. From germline, CDR1 is SGHDN and CDR2 FVKESK. V lost 1 base to trimming and J lost 4 bases; unmatched junction nucleotides: 6. This CDR3 is 15 amino acids long. The CDR3, as DNA: TGTGCCAGCAGCCAAGGGACAGGGAGCCTATACGAGCAGTACTTC. This codes for CASSQGTGSLYEQYF.

This chain uses TRBV5-5 with TRBJ1-1; 7 bases align to TRBD1. CDR1 and CDR2 (germline): SGHKS, YYEKEE (reference sequence). V was clipped by 6 bases and J by 5 bases; unmatched bases: 10. This CDR3 has 14 residues. CDR3 DNA: TGTGCCAGCACCCTCGACAGGGTTAATACTGAAGCTTTCTTT. Translation: CASTLDRVNTEAFF.

The chain uses TRBV4-2 and TRBJ1-2, with unresolved D. CDR3 length: 16 residues. Germline V gene data show CDR1 as LGHNA and CDR2 as YNFKEQ. Trimming removed 0 bases at V and 4 bases at J, with 15 bases between. The CDR3 spells CASSQEKVGWGYGYTF. The CDR3 coding sequence is TGTGCCAGCAGCCAAGAGAAGGTCGGGTGGGGCTATGGCTACACCTTC.

This clone was found a few times. The rearrangement links TRBV30 to TRBJ2-1; either TRBD1 or TRBD2 may fit D (5 bases each). Trimming cost V 0 bases and J 3 bases, with 12 bases left between them. From germline, CDR1 is GTSNPN and CDR2 SVGIG (reference sequence). The CDR3 is made up of 15 amino acids. The CDR3 sequence: CAWSVGTINYNEQFF. For the CDR3, the DNA is TGTGCCTGGAGTGTAGGGACCATTAACTACAATGAGCAGTTCTTC.